This TCR beta chain comes out of a study of spatial heterogeneity in lung cancer. Study-level background: The count of detected beta-chain sequences consistently exceeded that of alpha-chain sequences. Study-level points and caveats: Mutation counts in tumors were tracked by counts of expanded intratumoral alpha and beta TCRs.

Each molecule of TCR cDNA was tagged with one unique molecular identifier. TCRdb reprocessed the 5' RACE reads with MiXCR, giving one entry per CDR3 protein. The sample records approximately 26,000 distinct CDR3 sequences, roughly 10% being singletons. The length of the CDR3 is 13 residues. V was shortened by 2 bases and J by 8 bases, with 7 bases between the two germline ends. Germline loops: CDR1 SEHNR, CDR2 FQNEAQ (reference sequence). Noted time point: sample taken at primary tumor resection. Extraction of whole RNA from tumor, nontumor lung or frozen PBMC preceded unsorted sequencing. This clonotype has just a few counts. Its matching antigen is unknown.

The sample here was lung tumor tissue, taken at surgery. The receptor's source is a male donor with early-stage non-small cell lung cancer. V usage is TRBV7-9 and J usage is TRBJ1-6; D remains ambiguous. CDR3 region: CASSLPGDSPLHF. DNA of the CDR3: TGTGCCAGCAGCTTACCCGGGGATTCACCCCTCCACTTT.